This TCR beta chain was observed in a study of CD8 T cells in ankylosing spondylitis. General study results and limits: Disease-associated clones were CD8+ and fairly uncommon in peripheral blood. For ankylosing spondylitis blood, a TCR beta motif of 7 or 8 highly homologous variants appeared characteristic. Earlier authors reported some of these motif variants in reactive arthritis synovial fluid and blood.

V trimming: 5 bases; J trimming: 1 base; junction bases outside the gene matches: 5. CDR1 MNHNS and CDR2 SASEGT come from the germline V gene. The CDR3 length is 15 residues. TCR beta libraries were made by quantitative 5'-RACE with molecular barcodes. TCRdb analysed the 5' RACE reads with MiXCR anew, one entry per CDR3 protein. The sample carries some 54,000 distinct CDR3 sequences, around 7.4% recorded once. This clonotype has ten or more counts. Antigen: not known. The sequenced sample consisted of blood, either unsorted or a sorted T cell fraction (not recorded which). The clonotype comes from a female donor with ankylosing spondylitis or in good health (not recorded which). The chain recombines TRBV6-1 with TRBJ2-1, with 7 bases matching TRBD1. The CDR3 loop is CASSPGGFSYNEQFF. The CDR3 DNA reads as TGTGCCAGCAGTCCAGGGGGTTTTTCCTACAATGAGCAGTTCTTC.